These 23 T cell receptor beta chains came from one sample sequenced in a study of cytomegalovirus exposure and HLA in healthy donors. Primers for the PCR totalled 60 Vbeta and 13 Jbeta. Sequencing used immunoSEQ multiplex PCR; TCRdb keeps in-frame clones, though not all of them. This sample lists 200,000 to 250,000 clones; its ten largest clones have 0.9% to 1.4%. The sequenced material came from PBMCs. The receptors here all came from a girl aged 2 to 9 in good health and CMV-seropositive.

The chain is built from TRBV5-1 and TRBJ2-3; 11 nucleotides agree with TRBD2. The CDR3 is 15 amino acids. Germline CDR1 is SGHRS and CDR2 is YFSETQ. V gave up 3 bases and J gave up 0 bases; unmatched junction bases: 0. CDR3 protein: CASSWTSGSTDTQYF. DNA of the CDR3: TGCGCCAGCAGCTGGACTAGCGGGAGCACAGATACGCAGTATTTT.

The chain recombines TRBV9 with TRBJ1-2; 7 bases map to TRBD1. The CDR3 contains 15 residues. Germline values: CDR1 SGDLS, CDR2 YYNGEE. V was clipped by 3 bases and J by 6 bases; unmatched bases: 11. CDR3 DNA sequence: TGTGCCAGCAGCGGCTCACAGGGGACCGCAAATGGCTACACCTTC. Translated, it gives CASSGSQGTANGYTF.

The genes are TRBV25-1 and TRBJ2-7; D possibly corresponds to TRBD2 (6 bases). V shed 4 bases and J shed 5 bases, with 12 bases lying between them. CDR3 length: 13 amino acids. The V gene's germline CDR1 is MGHDK and CDR2 SYGVNS. The CDR3 DNA sequence: TGTGCCAGCAGTGGACGGAGGGCGGACGAGCAGTACTTC. Protein: CASSGRRADEQYF.

The chain uses TRBV7-6 and TRBJ2-3; 10 bases are shared with TRBD2. J gave up 2 bases and V 5 bases, and 4 bases lay outside the gene matches. The germline gives CDR1 SGHVS, CDR2 FNYEAQ. The CDR3 totals 15 residues. The CDR3 loop is CASSRTSGPTDTQYF. The CDR3 DNA is TGTGCCAGCAGCCGGACTAGCGGCCCCACAGATACGCAGTATTTT.

The rearrangement links TRBV2 to TRBJ1-5; D gene unclear. Trimming stripped 1 base from V and 6 bases from J, with 7 bases between. Germline lookup yields CDR1 SNHLY and CDR2 FYNNEI. This CDR3 spans 13 amino acids. CDR3 loop: CASSEEASQPQHF. For the CDR3, the DNA is TGTGCCAGCAGTGAAGAGGCTAGTCAGCCCCAGCATTTT.

This sequence joins TRBV9 and TRBJ2-7, with D perhaps TRBD1 (6 bases). Germline V lookup: CDR1 SGDLS, CDR2 YYNGEE. This CDR3 region has 13 residues. With 3 bases removed from V and 0 bases from J, the gap between germline ends came to 7 bases. CDR3 DNA: TGTGCCAGCAGCGCAGGGGACTCCTACGAGCAGTACTTC. This translates into CASSAGDSYEQYF.

The chain carries TRBV25-1 and TRBJ1-4, with 7 bases lining up with TRBD1. Trimming cost V 6 bases and J 7 bases; bases outside gene matches: 5. Germline V gene lookup returns CDR1 MGHDK and CDR2 SYGVNS. This CDR3 contains 13 residues. The chain's CDR3 is CASRGTDIEKLFF. In DNA, the CDR3 is TGTGCCAGCAGGGGGACAGATATTGAAAAACTGTTTTTT.

The genes are TRBV6-5 and TRBJ1-2; D might be TRBD1 (5 bases). Germline V gene data show CDR1 as MNHEY and CDR2 as SVGAGI. Trimming left V 3 bases short and J 8 bases short, with 16 bases between. This CDR3 has 14 amino acids. CDR3 nucleotides: TGTGCCAGCAGTTATACGCAGGGACTAGGCGGCTACACCTTC. Amino acids: CASSYTQGLGGYTF.

The chain carries TRBV7-6 and TRBJ2-1; possibly TRBD1 for D (5 bases). Germline CDR1 is SGHVS and CDR2 is FNYEAQ. Trimming removed 4 bases from V and 4 bases from J, with 8 bases in between. The CDR3 loop spans 13 amino acids. The CDR3 reads CASSWGGYNEQFF. In nucleotides, the CDR3 is TGTGCCAGCAGCTGGGGCGGATACAATGAGCAGTTCTTC.

The chain joins TRBV14 to TRBJ1-1; D is unresolved. V lost 4 bases to trimming and J lost 3 bases, with 9 bases between them. In germline, CDR1 is SGHDN, CDR2 FVKESK. The CDR3 consists of 13 residues. Here the CDR3 DNA reads TGTGCCAGCAGCCTAGATATGTACACTGAAGCTTTCTTT. Translating it yields CASSLDMYTEAFF. The whole variable domain, remainder taken from reference TRBV14 and TRBJ1-1, is EAGVTQFPSHSVIEKGQTVTLRCDPISGHDNLYWYRRVMGKEIKFLLHFVKESKQDESGMPNNRFLAERTGGTYSTLKVQPAELEDSGVYFCASSLDMYTEAFFGQGTRLTVV.

J is TRBJ2-3 and V is TRBV7-8; TRBD2 aligns across 10 bases. There are 17 residues in the CDR3. Germline V gene data show CDR1 as SGHVS and CDR2 as FQNEAQ. Trimming removed 0 bases from V and 2 bases from J; junction bases left unmatched: 5. Here the CDR3 reads CASSLASTSGNTDTQYF. CDR3 nucleotide sequence: TGTGCCAGCAGCTTAGCGTCCACTAGCGGGAACACAGATACGCAGTATTTT.

The CDR3 protein is CASSGGDSSYEQYF. The DNA for the CDR3 is TGTGCCAGCAGTGGCGGGGACTCTTCCTACGAGCAGTACTTC. J is TRBJ2-7 and V is TRBV27, with a possible D match to TRBD2 (6 bases). The ends were cut back, 5 bases at V and 1 base at J, with 12 bases in the middle. The CDR3 sequence is 14 residues long. Looked up from germline, CDR1 is MNHEY and CDR2 is SMNVEV (reference sequence).

The chain carries TRBV11-2 and TRBJ2-1, with TRBD1 as a possible D gene (5 bases). The CDR3 contains 13 residues. The V end lost 7 bases, the J end lost 9 bases, and 16 bases lay between the germline ends. Looked up from germline, CDR1 is SGHAT and CDR2 is FQNNGV. The CDR3, as DNA: TGTGCCAGCACCCTCTATGCGCAGGGTGAGCAGTTCTTC. It translates to CASTLYAQGEQFF.

The chain combines TRBV5-1 with TRBJ2-3; 12 bases are shared with TRBD2. Per germline, CDR1 SGHRS and CDR2 YFSETQ. Unmatched junction bases numbered 7, after V lost 4 bases and J lost 4 bases. The CDR3 spans 16 residues. CDR3 nucleotide sequence: TGCGCCAGCAGCACGTCTAGCGGGAGGGCAGCAGATACGCAGTATTTT. This codes for CASSTSSGRAADTQYF.

V gene TRBV23-1 combines with J gene TRBJ2-5, with TRBD2 matching 11 bases. TRBV23-1 has ORF status, its function being uncertain. This CDR3 is built from 13 residues. J lost 5 bases, V lost 6 bases, and 2 bases had no gene match. CDR3 in amino acids: CASSLAGGETQYF. The CDR3 DNA is TGCGCCAGCAGCCTAGCGGGAGGTGAGACCCAGTACTTC.

This chain joins TRBV30 and TRBJ2-2; TRBD1 agrees at 8 bases. Germline loops: CDR1 GTSNPN, CDR2 SVGIG (reference sequence). V shed 1 base and J 5 bases; nucleotides not matched to a gene: 6. The CDR3 has 15 amino acids. In DNA, the CDR3 is TGTGCCTGGAGTGCCGACAGGGGCGGAACCGGGGAGCTGTTTTTT. It encodes CAWSADRGGTGELFF.

This rearrangement joins TRBV5-1 to TRBJ2-1; D is uncertain. In germline, CDR1 is SGHRS, CDR2 YFSETQ. Trimming stripped 0 bases from V and 3 bases from J, with 10 bases between. The CDR3 sequence is 15 residues long. In DNA form, the CDR3 reads TGCGCCAGCAGCTTGGATGAGGCGTACTACAATGAGCAGTTCTTC. Its translation is CASSLDEAYYNEQFF.

This chain uses TRBV5-5 with TRBJ1-5; weak D call: TRBD1 (5 bases). The germline V gene encodes CDR1 SGHKS and CDR2 YYEKEE (reference sequence). The CDR3 covers 14 residues. Trimming removed 0 bases from V and 5 bases from J, with 9 bases in between. The CDR3 spells CASSLVQGYQPQHF. The CDR3 coding sequence is TGTGCCAGCAGCTTGGTCCAGGGATATCAGCCCCAGCATTTT.

The rearrangement links TRBV5-1 to TRBJ2-6; 8 bases align to TRBD1. Trimming at V came to 5 bases and at J to 0 bases, leaving 7 bases not matched to a gene. This CDR3 contains 17 residues. The V gene's germline CDR1 is SGHRS and CDR2 YFSETQ. CDR3 loop: CASSSGTGTSGANVLTF. The CDR3 DNA reads TGCGCCAGCAGTTCCGGGACAGGCACCTCTGGGGCCAACGTCCTGACTTTC. The whole variable domain, filled in from reference TRBV5-1 and TRBJ2-6, reads KAGVTQTPRYLIKTRGQQVTLSCSPISGHRSVSWYQQTPGQGLQFLFEYFSETQRNKGNFPGRFSGRQFSNSRSEMNVSTLELGDSALYLCASSSGTGTSGANVLTFGAGSRLTVL.

The chain combines TRBV2 with TRBJ2-7; TRBD1 might be the D (5 bases). With 9 bases removed from V and 0 bases from J, the gap between germline ends came to 18 bases. The CDR3 is 15 residues long. CDR1 and CDR2 (germline): SNHLY, FYNNEI. CDR3 loop: CASTQGGASSYEQYF. CDR3 sequence (DNA): TGTGCCAGTACTCAGGGCGGTGCTAGCTCCTACGAGCAGTACTTC.

The chain recombines TRBV5-1 with TRBJ2-7, with D possibly being TRBD2 (6 bases). The V end was cut by 4 bases, the J end by 2 bases, with 13 bases between. Looked up from germline, CDR1 is SGHRS and CDR2 is YFSETQ. CDR3 size: 14 residues. The chain's CDR3 is CASSPSAGTYEQYF. The CDR3 bases are TGCGCCAGCAGCCCATCGGCGGGGACCTACGAGCAGTACTTC.

The chain uses TRBV7-2 and TRBJ2-4, with 7 bases aligning to TRBD1. J was trimmed by 4 bases and V by 7 bases; bases with no gene match: 7. The CDR3 runs 14 residues. Germline loops: CDR1 SGHTA, CDR2 FQGNSA. The CDR3 DNA reads TGTGCCAGCAACAGCCAGGGACAGAAAAACATTCAGTACTTC. It encodes CASNSQGQKNIQYF. Based on the CDR3 plus reference TRBV7-2 and TRBJ2-4, the full variable domain is GAGVSQSPSNKVTEKGKDVELRCDPISGHTALYWYRQSLGQGLEFLIYFQGNSAPDKSGLPSDRFSAERTGGSVSTLTIQRTQQEDSAVYLCASNSQGQKNIQYFGAGTRLSVL.

CDR3 coding DNA: TGTGCCAGTAGTAGAGGACAGCGCACAGATACGCAGTATTTT. This translates into CASSRGQRTDTQYF. The chain employs TRBV19 and TRBJ2-3; weak D call: TRBD1 (6 bases). This CDR3 has 14 amino acids. V dropped 4 bases and J dropped 1 base, with 9 bases sitting between them. CDR1 is LNHDA and CDR2 is SQIVND in the germline V gene (reference sequence). Full variable domain (rest looked up from reference TRBV19 and TRBJ2-3): DGGITQSPKYLFRKEGQNVTLSCEQNLNHDAMYWYRQDPGQGLRLIYYSQIVNDFQKGDIAEGYSVSREKKESFPLTVTSAQKNPTAFYLCASSRGQRTDTQYFGPGTRLTVL.